The T cell receptor (beta chain) described here comes from a study of T cell responses to AZD1222 COVID-19 vaccine. Generated by immunoSEQ multiplex PCR, the TCRdb table keeps only in-frame clones and is missing some. Of 50,000 to 65,000 clones in the sample, 80% to 90% were seen once. As to this clone: Its matching antigen is unknown.

Study observations and caveats: Spike-specific TCR breadth and depth grew following two AZD1222 doses. White British people made up most donors, females outnumbered males, and clonal diversity was possibly underestimated.

V was pared by 5 bases and J by 0 bases, with 12 bases between. This CDR3 comprises 15 residues. Germline-derived CDR1 and CDR2 are SGHKS and YYEKEE (reference sequence). The sequence came from an adult in good health. This specimen was peripheral blood, taken on day 0 of AZD1222 vaccination. The chain employs TRBV5-5 and TRBJ1-3, with unresolved D. The CDR3 DNA is TGTGCCAGCAGGCGGGCCTCCACCTCTGGAAACACCATATATTTT. As protein: CASRRASTSGNTIYF.